The 22 T cell receptor beta chains below come from one sample, sequenced in a study of early T cells in non-severe SARS-CoV-2 infection. TCRdb processed the 5' RACE reads anew with MiXCR; each CDR3 protein has one entry. The sample consists of approximately 29,000 distinct CDR3 sequences, around 7% of them appearing once. Source material: whole blood. These receptors were taken from an adult who was a healthcare worker with PCR-confirmed SARS-CoV-2 infection or an uninfected control (not recorded which).

This clonotype was counted many times. This rearrangement joins TRBV5-5 to TRBJ2-5; 7 bases fit TRBD2. This CDR3 contains 15 residues. CDR1 and CDR2 (germline): SGHKS, YYEKEE (reference sequence). J lost 5 bases, V lost 2 bases, and 9 bases had no gene match. CDR3 sequence: CASSFYPGGQETQYF. CDR3 nucleotides: TGTGCCAGCAGCTTCTACCCGGGAGGTCAGGAGACCCAGTACTTC.

This clonotype showed up just a few times. This rearrangement joins TRBV7-3 to TRBJ2-6; D is unclear. Deletions cut 2 bases from V and 0 bases from J, with 11 bases between. From germline, CDR1 is SGHTA and CDR2 FQGTGA. The CDR3 spans 17 residues. The chain's CDR3 is CASSLGSPRSGANVLTF. The CDR3 coding sequence is TGTGCCAGCAGCTTAGGTAGCCCTCGCTCTGGGGCCAACGTCCTGACTTTC.

The table lists this clonotype with many counts. The gene calls are TRBV12-3 or TRBV12-4 and TRBJ2-3, with 7 nucleotides matching TRBD1. J was trimmed by 4 bases and V by 6 bases; bases with no gene match: 7. The length of the CDR3 is 14 residues. The CDR3 nucleotides are TGTGCCAGCAGCGACAGGGACCGGGCAGATACGCAGTATTTT. This translates into CASSDRDRADTQYF.

This clonotype was seen only a few times. The rearrangement links TRBV6-6 to TRBJ1-1; D gene uncertain. Trimming shortened V by 2 bases and J by 5 bases, and 12 bases separated the two germline ends. Germline V CDR1 and CDR2: MNHNY, SVGAGI (reference sequence). The CDR3 consists of 14 residues. DNA for the CDR3: TGTGCCAGCAGTTACCCGGAGGTGGGGACTGAAGCTTTCTTT. Amino acid sequence: CASSYPEVGTEAFF.

A few counts support this clonotype. CDR3 in DNA: TGTGCCAGCAGCCACGGACTAGCGGACACAGATACGCAGTATTTT. Protein product: CASSHGLADTDTQYF. This rearrangement joins TRBV28 to TRBJ2-3; 10 nucleotides line up with TRBD2. Losses at the gene ends were 6 bases for V and 2 bases for J; bases not matched to a gene: 5. This CDR3 has 15 residues. The germline V gene encodes CDR1 MDHEN and CDR2 SYDVKM.

At least ten counts were recorded for this clonotype. V gene TRBV6-1 combines with J gene TRBJ1-4; tentative D call: TRBD1 (5 bases). Germline V gives CDR1 MNHNS, CDR2 SASEGT. The CDR3 runs 14 residues. The ends were cut back, 6 bases at V and 5 bases at J, with 13 bases in the middle. CDR3 region: CASRLDSTNEKLFF. The CDR3 nucleotides are TGTGCCAGCAGGTTAGACAGTACCAATGAAAAACTGTTTTTT.

This clonotype has ten or more counts. The chain recombines TRBV7-9 with TRBJ2-1; 7 bases align to TRBD2. The CDR3 spans 17 residues. Trimming took 5 bases from V and 4 from J; bases not matched to a gene: 14. Germline values: CDR1 SEHNR, CDR2 FQNEAQ (reference sequence). The CDR3 loop reads CASSGSSGVPLYNEQFF. CDR3 coding DNA: TGTGCCAGCAGCGGATCTAGCGGAGTCCCACTTTACAATGAGCAGTTCTTC.

V is TRBV7-6 and J is TRBJ2-5; no firm D call. The CDR3 contains 16 residues. Trimming cost V 1 base and J 4 bases, with 16 bases left between them. CDR1 is SGHVS and CDR2 is FNYEAQ in the germline V gene. The CDR3 bases are TGTGCCAGCAGCTTAGGTGAAGGGATTGGGCGAGAGACCCAGTACTTC. Translated: CASSLGEGIGRETQYF. Filled out from reference TRBV7-6 and TRBJ2-5, the complete variable domain reads GAGVSQSPRYKVTKRGQDVALRCDPISGHVSLYWYRQALGQGPEFLTYFNYEAQQDKSGLPNDRFSAERPEGSISTLTIQRTEQRDSAMYRCASSLGEGIGRETQYFGPGTRLLVL.

The chain has TRBV5-1 and TRBJ2-7, with a possible D match to TRBD1 (5 bases). The ends were cut back, 3 bases at V and 2 bases at J, with 12 bases in the middle. CDR3 length: 14 residues. CDR1 is SGHRS and CDR2 is YFSETQ in the germline V gene. This chain's CDR3 is CASSSTGFTYEQYF. CDR3 sequence (DNA): TGCGCCAGCAGCTCCACAGGATTCACCTACGAGCAGTACTTC.

The chain recombines TRBV29-1 with TRBJ2-7; TRBD2 might be the D (6 bases). Per the germline V gene, CDR1 is SQVTM and CDR2 is ANQGSEA. CDR3 size: 14 residues. V was shortened by 4 bases and J by 4 bases, with 17 bases between the two germline ends. The CDR3 spells CSVGSATSMYEQYF. The CDR3 DNA follows: TGCAGCGTTGGTAGCGCAACTAGCATGTACGAGCAGTACTTC.

This clonotype occurred a few times. The gene calls are TRBV5-1 and TRBJ2-1; 10 nucleotides match TRBD2. With V trimmed by 4 bases and J by 1 base, 8 bases remained unmatched. Germline values: CDR1 SGHRS, CDR2 YFSETQ. CDR3 length: 17 amino acids. This CDR3 reads CASSTSPSGSSYNEQFF. The CDR3 coding sequence is TGCGCCAGCAGCACTTCTCCTAGCGGGAGTTCCTACAATGAGCAGTTCTTC.

The chain joins TRBV5-4 to TRBJ2-1, with TRBD1 matching 7 bases. CDR3 size: 15 residues. V was pared by 4 bases and J by 7 bases, with 11 bases of the junction left unmatched. CDR1 and CDR2 (germline): SGHNT, YYREEE (reference sequence). CDR3 bases: TGTGCCAGCAGCGTAGCCGGGACAGAATATAATGAGCAGTTCTTC. This codes for CASSVAGTEYNEQFF. The full variable domain, with the rest looked up from reference TRBV5-4 and TRBJ2-1, is ETGVTQSPTHLIKTRGQQVTLRCSSQSGHNTVSWYQQALGQGPQFIFQYYREEENGRGNFPPRFSGLQFPNYSSELNVNALELDDSALYLCASSVAGTEYNEQFFGPGTRLTVL.

This clonotype was found a few times. The chain recombines TRBV4-2 with TRBJ1-1; TRBD1 aligns across 7 bases. Germline lookup yields CDR1 LGHNA and CDR2 YNFKEQ. Trimming removed 4 bases from V and 0 bases from J; junction bases left unmatched: 8. The length of the CDR3 is 16 residues. CDR3 DNA: TGTGCCAGCAGCCGCCGGACAGGCCCGCTGAACACTGAAGCTTTCTTT. It translates to CASSRRTGPLNTEAFF.

This clonotype has a count of ten or more. The chain's CDR3 is CSVEDRHTPRNYGYTF. The CDR3 DNA reads TGCAGCGTTGAAGATCGACACACACCAAGAAACTATGGCTACACCTTC. This chain joins TRBV29-1 and TRBJ1-2, with D hard to call. This CDR3 comprises 16 residues. The V end lost 0 bases, the J end lost 2 bases, and 16 bases lay between the germline ends. Per germline, CDR1 SQVTM and CDR2 ANQGSEA.

The chain is built from TRBV29-1 and TRBJ2-7, with 9 bases that match TRBD1. This CDR3 is built from 12 residues. Germline V gene data show CDR1 as SQVTM and CDR2 as ANQGSEA. With V trimmed by 7 bases and J by 0 bases, 1 base remained unmatched. For the CDR3, the DNA is TGCAGCGCGGGACAGGGCTCCTACGAGCAGTACTTC. It codes for CSAGQGSYEQYF.

Ten or more counts support this clonotype. CDR3 coding DNA: TGCAGTGCTAGAGATAAATCCCCTAGCGGGAGGGACAATGAGCAGTTCTTC. It is translated as CSARDKSPSGRDNEQFF. This chain uses TRBV20-1 with TRBJ2-1, with 12 bases matching TRBD2. Losses at the gene ends were 0 bases for V and 5 bases for J; bases not matched to a gene: 8. CDR1 and CDR2 (germline): DFQATT, SNEGSKA (reference sequence). The CDR3 extends over 17 amino acids.

This clonotype was counted only a few times. The chain carries TRBV4-1 and TRBJ2-1, with 9 bases identical to TRBD2. CDR3 length equals 16 residues. Germline V lookup: CDR1 MGHRA, CDR2 YSYEKL. V lost 4 bases to trimming and J lost 4 bases; unmatched junction nucleotides: 8. CDR3 region: CASSPPGLAKYNEQFF. CDR3 in DNA: TGCGCCAGCAGCCCCCCGGGACTAGCTAAGTACAATGAGCAGTTCTTC.

This rearrangement joins TRBV12-3 or TRBV12-4 to TRBJ2-7; 7 positions agree with TRBD2. The CDR3 is 15 amino acids. J was trimmed by 3 bases and V by 5 bases; bases with no gene match: 10. CDR3 in amino acids: CASSLELAPLYEQYF. Here the CDR3 DNA reads TGTGCCAGCAGTCTCGAACTAGCGCCCCTCTACGAGCAGTACTTC.

This clonotype has a count of ten or more. This chain links TRBV5-4 with TRBJ2-7; 12 bases are shared with TRBD2. CDR3 length equals 15 residues. The trim removed 4 bases at V and 3 bases at J, leaving 5 bases unmatched. Germline CDR1 reads SGHNT; CDR2 reads YYREEE (reference sequence). The CDR3 here is CASSKGLAGLYEQYF. In nucleotides, the CDR3 is TGTGCCAGCAGCAAAGGACTAGCGGGACTCTACGAGCAGTACTTC.

This clonotype came up many times. The V call is TRBV29-1, the J call TRBJ2-7; D is unclear. Trimming took off 7 bases at V and 4 bases at J, with 20 bases between the two ends. CDR1 SQVTM and CDR2 ANQGSEA come from the germline V gene. The CDR3 runs 14 residues. The CDR3 loop reads CSATLTRNSYEQYF. The CDR3 DNA reads as TGCAGCGCGACACTTACTCGCAATTCTTACGAGCAGTACTTC.

This clonotype was seen at least ten times. V and J are TRBV28 and TRBJ1-5; 9 nucleotides line up with TRBD1. CDR3 length: 16 residues. J gave up 6 bases and V 4 bases, and 10 bases lay outside the gene matches. The germline gives CDR1 MDHEN, CDR2 SYDVKM. In DNA form, the CDR3 reads TGTGCCAGCAGTTCTGAACAGGGGGCGCTTAGTCAGCCCCAGCATTTT. This translates into CASSSEQGALSQPQHF.

This clonotype has at least ten counts. The gene calls are TRBV6-5 and TRBJ1-2; 9 bases are shared with TRBD1. This CDR3 spans 16 amino acids. With 6 bases clipped from V and 4 bases from J, the junction kept 12 bases outside the gene matches. From germline, CDR1 is MNHEY and CDR2 SVGAGI. This chain's CDR3 is CASSRTGAYPSYGYTF. The CDR3 nucleotides read TGTGCCAGCAGCCGGACAGGGGCCTACCCCTCCTATGGCTACACCTTC.